Each of the 11 T cell receptor beta chains below was sequenced from the same sample in a study of TIL therapy for anti-PD-1-resistant metastatic lung cancer. Stated time point: pre-treatment sample, taken before nivolumab and TIL therapy. The libraries were made with immunoSEQ v3. TCRdb's table, derived via immunoSEQ multiplex PCR, lists solely in-frame clones and lacks some. Of roughly 23,000 clones listed, 60% to 80% are singletons. The sample in question was blood, obtained at baseline. The origin of the receptors is a person aged 25 to 79 with non-small cell lung cancer.

The J gene is TRBJ1-6, the V gene TRBV6-5, with unresolved D. The CDR3 consists of 14 residues. Germline V gives CDR1 MNHEY, CDR2 SVGAGI. Trimming removed 6 bases at V and 8 bases at J, with 14 bases between. The CDR3 sequence: CASRPGLDYSPLHF. The CDR3 bases are TGTGCCAGCAGACCGGGTCTCGACTATTCACCCCTCCACTTT.

This clone was picked up one time. The rearrangement uses TRBV27 and TRBJ1-1; D is possibly TRBD1 (5 bases). Between the trimmed V and J ends, which lost 4 bases and 1 base, there was a span of 7 bases. Germline V CDR1 and CDR2: MNHEY, SMNVEV (reference sequence). The CDR3 length is 13 residues. CDR3 protein: CASSWGRNTEAFF. CDR3 coding DNA: TGTGCCAGCAGTTGGGGGAGGAACACTGAAGCTTTCTTT.

Only a few counts were recorded for this clone. The genes are TRBV7-3 and TRBJ1-3; a possible D gene is TRBD1 (5 bases). Germline V lookup: CDR1 SGHTA, CDR2 FQGTGA. CDR3 length equals 17 residues. With 6 bases removed from V and 0 bases from J, the gap between germline ends came to 18 bases. CDR3 bases: TGTGCCAGCAGTACCAGAATGGGGACGCGCTCTGGAAACACCATATATTTT. Protein sequence: CASSTRMGTRSGNTIYF.

The CDR3 nucleotides read TGTGCCAGCAGCTTCCAGGTAATGAACACTGAAGCTTTCTTT. Encoded protein: CASSFQVMNTEAFF. The rearrangement joins TRBV7-2 to TRBJ1-1; no clear D. The germline gives CDR1 SGHTA, CDR2 FQGNSA. The CDR3 covers 14 residues. Trimming shortened V by 3 bases and J by 0 bases, and 8 bases separated the two germline ends.

This rearrangement joins TRBV30 to TRBJ1-6; D not certain. CDR1 is GTSNPN and CDR2 is SVGIG in the germline V gene (reference sequence). This CDR3 has 13 residues. V lost 3 bases, J lost 6 bases, and 9 bases lay in between. As DNA, the CDR3 is TGTGCCTGGAGCCCTGGTAGTAATTCACCCCTCCACTTT. This codes for CAWSPGSNSPLHF.

The V and J genes are TRBV7-2 and TRBJ2-5; D call uncertain. Germline loops: CDR1 SGHTA, CDR2 FQGNSA. CDR3 length equals 11 residues. V was pared by 5 bases and J by 9 bases, with 10 bases between. CDR3 sequence reads: CASSLDKAQYF. The CDR3 nucleotides are TGTGCCAGCAGCCTGGATAAGGCCCAGTACTTC.

The rearrangement uses TRBV5-4 and TRBJ1-1, with D perhaps matching TRBD1 (6 bases). The CDR3 sequence is 14 residues long. Trimming took 9 bases from V and 11 from J, leaving 26 bases between them. CDR1 and CDR2 (germline): SGHNT, YYREEE (reference sequence). The CDR3 DNA sequence: TGTGCCACACGGGGGGCTGGGGACCCGGCAGGGGCTTTCTTT. Amino acids: CATRGAGDPAGAFF.

To note about this clone: Other DNA sequences from this sample encode an identical CDR3 as well. The V and J genes are TRBV3-1 (or the pseudogene TRBV3-2) and TRBJ2-3; D is uncertain. The CDR3 runs to 13 residues. With 3 bases removed from V and 5 bases from J, the gap between germline ends came to 9 bases. The germline V gene has CDR1 LGHDT and CDR2 YNNKEL (reference sequence). The CDR3 sequence is CASSQGTGDTQYF. CDR3 DNA sequence: TGTGCCAGCAGCCAGGGAACGGGAGATACGCAGTATTTT.

The CDR3 reads CASSGQGDSPLHF. CDR3 sequence (DNA): TGTGCCAGCAGCGGACAGGGGGATTCACCCCTCCACTTT. This chain links TRBV11-2 with TRBJ1-6; 10 nucleotides agree with TRBD1. Looked up from germline, CDR1 is SGHAT and CDR2 is FQNNGV. The CDR3 has 13 amino acids. V lost 5 bases to trimming and J lost 8 bases; unmatched junction nucleotides: 0.

J is TRBJ2-2 and V is TRBV2; no firm D call. V lost 6 bases and J lost 4, with 15 bases in between. The germline CDR1 and CDR2 sequences are SNHLY and FYNNEI. The CDR3 is 15 amino acids. Here the CDR3 DNA reads TGTGCCAGCAGATCGGCACCCCTCGCCACCGGGGAGCTGTTTTTT. Translated, it gives CASRSAPLATGELFF. The full variable domain, its missing parts supplied by reference TRBV2 and TRBJ2-2, is EPEVTQTPSHQVTQMGQEVILRCVPISNHLYFYWYRQILGQKVEFLVSFYNNEISEKSEIFDDQFSVERPDGSNFTLKIRSTKLEDSAMYFCASRSAPLATGELFFGEGSRLTVL.

J is TRBJ2-3 and V is TRBV2, with 11 bases aligning to TRBD1. Per the germline V gene, CDR1 is SNHLY and CDR2 is FYNNEI. The V segment lost 1 base and the J segment 4 bases; nucleotides outside the gene matches: 1. The CDR3 is 15 amino acids. Here the CDR3 DNA reads TGTGCCAGCAGTGAAGGGACAGGGGGCCCAGATACGCAGTATTTT. Amino acid sequence: CASSEGTGGPDTQYF.